The sequence of this T cell receptor (beta chain) was determined in a study of blood T cell repertoires in COVID-19. Study-level background: The United States, Italy and Spain supplied acute and convalescent COVID-19 samples. PBMCs, B-cell-depleted T cells, or T cells were the source of the cDNA or gDNA that made up the material.

Original methodology: Nucleated cell number was recorded as an estimate derived from reference gene primer amplification. The table came from immunoSEQ multiplex PCR; TCRdb's copy has only in-frame clones and leaves some out. V, J and clone size were drawn from that table, and D and trimming were deduced from the DNA. The repertoire includes about 250,000 clones, 65% to 85% of them detected once, and approximately 6% sits in the top ten. From germline, CDR1 is SGHRS and CDR2 YFSETQ. Trimming removed 4 bases from V and 9 bases from J; junction bases left unmatched: 6. This CDR3 spans 13 amino acids. Sample: peripheral blood. The sequence was collected from an elderly man with acute or convalescent COVID-19. The chain recombines TRBV5-1 with TRBJ2-1; 8 nucleotides align to TRBD1. This CDR3 reads CASSETGGVEQFF. In DNA, the CDR3 is TGCGCCAGCAGCGAAACAGGGGGAGTTGAGCAGTTCTTC.